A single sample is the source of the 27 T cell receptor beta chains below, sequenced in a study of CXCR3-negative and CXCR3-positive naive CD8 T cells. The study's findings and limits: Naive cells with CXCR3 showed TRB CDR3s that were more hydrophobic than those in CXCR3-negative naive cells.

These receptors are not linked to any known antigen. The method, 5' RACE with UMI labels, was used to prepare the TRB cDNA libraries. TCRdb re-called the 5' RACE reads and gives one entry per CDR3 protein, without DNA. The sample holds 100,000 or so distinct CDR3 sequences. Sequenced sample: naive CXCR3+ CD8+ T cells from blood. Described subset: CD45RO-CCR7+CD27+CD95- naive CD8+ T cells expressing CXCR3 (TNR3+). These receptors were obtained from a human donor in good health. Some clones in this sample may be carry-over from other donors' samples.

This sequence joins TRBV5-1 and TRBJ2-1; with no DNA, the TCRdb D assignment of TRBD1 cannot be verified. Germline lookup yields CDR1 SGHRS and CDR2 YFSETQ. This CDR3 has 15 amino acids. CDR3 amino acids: CASSGGTGSYNEQFF. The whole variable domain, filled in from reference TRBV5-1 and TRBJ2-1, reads KAGVTQTPRYLIKTRGQQVTLSCSPISGHRSVSWYQQTPGQGLQFLFEYFSETQRNKGNFPGRFSGRQFSNSRSEMNVSTLELGDSALYLCASSGGTGSYNEQFFGPGTRLTVL.

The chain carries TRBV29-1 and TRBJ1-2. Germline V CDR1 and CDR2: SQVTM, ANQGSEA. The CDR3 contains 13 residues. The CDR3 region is CSVEGGGGEDYTF.

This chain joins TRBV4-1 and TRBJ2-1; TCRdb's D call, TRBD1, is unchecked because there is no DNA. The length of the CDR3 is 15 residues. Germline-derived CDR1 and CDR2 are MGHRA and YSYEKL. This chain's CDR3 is CASSLRDSPYNEQFF.

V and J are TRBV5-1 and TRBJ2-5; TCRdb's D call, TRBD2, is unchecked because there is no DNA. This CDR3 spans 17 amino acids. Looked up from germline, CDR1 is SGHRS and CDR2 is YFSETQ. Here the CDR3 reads CASSWGLAGLQQETQYF.

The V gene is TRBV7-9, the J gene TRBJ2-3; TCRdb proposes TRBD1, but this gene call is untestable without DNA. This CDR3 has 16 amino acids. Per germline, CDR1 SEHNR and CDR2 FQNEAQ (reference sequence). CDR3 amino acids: CASSTVGQGGEDTQYF.

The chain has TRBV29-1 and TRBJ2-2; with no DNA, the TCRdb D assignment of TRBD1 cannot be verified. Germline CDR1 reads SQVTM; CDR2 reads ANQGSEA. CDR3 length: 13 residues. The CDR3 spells CSVVAGGTGELFF.

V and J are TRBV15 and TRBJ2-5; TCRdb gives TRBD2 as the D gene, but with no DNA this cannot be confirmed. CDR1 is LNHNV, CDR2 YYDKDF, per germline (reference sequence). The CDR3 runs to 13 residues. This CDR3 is CATSGTRFETQYF.

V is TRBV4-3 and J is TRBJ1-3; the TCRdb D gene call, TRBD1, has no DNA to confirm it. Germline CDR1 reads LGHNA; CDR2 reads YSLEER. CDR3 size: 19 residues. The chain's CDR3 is CASSQGLWTDVFSGNTIYF.

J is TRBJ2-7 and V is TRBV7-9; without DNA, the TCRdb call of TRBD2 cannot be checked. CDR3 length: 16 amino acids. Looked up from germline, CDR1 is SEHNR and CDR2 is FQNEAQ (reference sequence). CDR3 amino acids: CASSLGPSGGAYEQYF.

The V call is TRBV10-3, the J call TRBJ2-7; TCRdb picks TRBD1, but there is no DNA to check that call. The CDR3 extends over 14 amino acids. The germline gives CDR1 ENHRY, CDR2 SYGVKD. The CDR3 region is CAISEGGASYEQYF.

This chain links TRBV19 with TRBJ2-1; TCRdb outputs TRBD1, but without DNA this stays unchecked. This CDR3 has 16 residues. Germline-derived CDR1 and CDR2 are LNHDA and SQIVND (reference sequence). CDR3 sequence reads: CASSMTGGRSYNEQFF.

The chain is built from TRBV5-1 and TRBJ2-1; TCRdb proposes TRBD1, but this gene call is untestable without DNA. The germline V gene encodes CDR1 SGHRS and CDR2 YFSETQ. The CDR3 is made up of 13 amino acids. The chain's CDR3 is CASSFDRYNEQFF.

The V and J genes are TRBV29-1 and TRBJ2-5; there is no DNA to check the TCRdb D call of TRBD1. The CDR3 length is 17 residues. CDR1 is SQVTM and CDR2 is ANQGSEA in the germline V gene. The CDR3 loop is CSVEDNSGTGIQETQYF.

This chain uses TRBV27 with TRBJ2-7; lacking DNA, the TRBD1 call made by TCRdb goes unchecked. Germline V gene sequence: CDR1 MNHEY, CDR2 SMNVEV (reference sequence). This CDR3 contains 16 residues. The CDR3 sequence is CASSLQGMSARYEQYF.

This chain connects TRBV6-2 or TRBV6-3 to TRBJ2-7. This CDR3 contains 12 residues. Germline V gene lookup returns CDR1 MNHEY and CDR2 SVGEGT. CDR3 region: CASRRVAYEQYF.

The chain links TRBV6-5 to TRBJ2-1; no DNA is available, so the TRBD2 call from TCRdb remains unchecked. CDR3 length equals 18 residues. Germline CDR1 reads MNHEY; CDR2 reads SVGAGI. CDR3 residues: CASSSGTSGRGSYNEQFF.

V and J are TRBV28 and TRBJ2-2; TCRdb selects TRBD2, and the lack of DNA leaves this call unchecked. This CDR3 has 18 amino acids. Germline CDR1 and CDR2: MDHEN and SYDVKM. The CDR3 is CATLGLAGGPKVAGELFF.

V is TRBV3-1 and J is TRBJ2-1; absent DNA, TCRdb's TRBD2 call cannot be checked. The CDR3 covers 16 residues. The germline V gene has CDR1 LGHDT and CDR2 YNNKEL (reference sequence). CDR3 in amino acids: CASSQTGLAGGYEQFF.

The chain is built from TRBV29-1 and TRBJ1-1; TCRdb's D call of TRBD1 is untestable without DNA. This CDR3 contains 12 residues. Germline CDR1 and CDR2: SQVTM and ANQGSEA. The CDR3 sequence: CSVDTGAVGAFF.

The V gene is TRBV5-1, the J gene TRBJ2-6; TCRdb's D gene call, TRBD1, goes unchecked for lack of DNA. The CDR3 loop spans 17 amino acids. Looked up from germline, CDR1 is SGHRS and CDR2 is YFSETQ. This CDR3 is CASSLSGTVYGANVLTF.

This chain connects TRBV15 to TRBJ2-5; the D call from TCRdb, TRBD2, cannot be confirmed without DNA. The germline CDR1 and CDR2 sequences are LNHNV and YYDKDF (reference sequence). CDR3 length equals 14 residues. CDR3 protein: CATSTSGIVETQYF.

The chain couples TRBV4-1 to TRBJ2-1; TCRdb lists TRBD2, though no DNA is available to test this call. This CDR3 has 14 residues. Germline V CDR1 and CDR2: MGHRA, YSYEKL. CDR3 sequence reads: CASSLSGAYNEQFF.

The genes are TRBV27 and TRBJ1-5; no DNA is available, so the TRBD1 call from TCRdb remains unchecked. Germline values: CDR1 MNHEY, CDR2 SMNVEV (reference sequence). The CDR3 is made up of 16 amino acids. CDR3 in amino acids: CASSSLTGTLVQPQHF.

The CDR3 region is CATSPTGSDLSEAFF. This chain connects TRBV15 to TRBJ1-1; absent DNA, TCRdb's TRBD1 call cannot be checked. Germline-derived CDR1 and CDR2 are LNHNV and YYDKDF (reference sequence). The CDR3 runs 15 residues.

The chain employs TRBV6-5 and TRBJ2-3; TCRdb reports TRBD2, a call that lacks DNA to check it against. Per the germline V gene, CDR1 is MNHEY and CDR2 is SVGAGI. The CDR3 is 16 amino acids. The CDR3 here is CASSYSPSGWPDTQYF.

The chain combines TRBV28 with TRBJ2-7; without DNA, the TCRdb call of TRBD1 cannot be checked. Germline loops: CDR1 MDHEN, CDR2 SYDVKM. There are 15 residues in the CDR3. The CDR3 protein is CASQLIRGYPYEQYF.

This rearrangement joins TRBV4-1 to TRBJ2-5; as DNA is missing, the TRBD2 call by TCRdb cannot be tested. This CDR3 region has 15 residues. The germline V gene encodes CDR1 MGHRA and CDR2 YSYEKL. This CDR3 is CASSQDSLAGETQYF.